This TCR beta chain was sequenced during a study of identical twins. TCRdb re-called the 5' RACE reads through MiXCR, storing one row per CDR3 protein. Here the sample spans about 240,000 distinct CDR3 sequences, 6% to 8.5% being singletons. This clonotype was found a few times. CDR3 size: 15 residues. With 4 bases clipped from V and 4 bases from J, the junction kept 10 bases outside the gene matches. Germline V gene sequence: CDR1 SEHNR, CDR2 FQNEAQ (reference sequence). The same data also contributed to another study, on yellow fever vaccine responses in identical twins.

Sequencing was done on a sample of CD8+ T cells sorted from blood. The J gene is TRBJ2-7, the V gene TRBV7-9; 7 bases match TRBD1. The sequence was obtained from a woman aged 18-29 years in good health. CDR3 amino acids: CASSYKGGASYEQYF. In nucleotides, the CDR3 is TGTGCCAGCAGCTATAAAGGGGGCGCATCGTACGAGCAGTACTTC.